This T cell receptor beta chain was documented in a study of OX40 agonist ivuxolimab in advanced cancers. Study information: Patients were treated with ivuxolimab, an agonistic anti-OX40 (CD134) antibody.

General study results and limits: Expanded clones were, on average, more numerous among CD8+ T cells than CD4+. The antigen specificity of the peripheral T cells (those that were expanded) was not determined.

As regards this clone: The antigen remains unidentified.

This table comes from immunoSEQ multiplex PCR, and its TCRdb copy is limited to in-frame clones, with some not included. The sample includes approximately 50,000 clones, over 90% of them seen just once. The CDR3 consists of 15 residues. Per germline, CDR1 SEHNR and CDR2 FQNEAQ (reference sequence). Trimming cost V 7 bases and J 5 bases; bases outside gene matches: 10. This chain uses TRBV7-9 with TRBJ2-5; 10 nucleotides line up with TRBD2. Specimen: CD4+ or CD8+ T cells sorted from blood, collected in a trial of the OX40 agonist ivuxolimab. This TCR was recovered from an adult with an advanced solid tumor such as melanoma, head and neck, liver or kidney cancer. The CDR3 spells CASTSRLAGVETQYF. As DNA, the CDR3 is TGTGCCAGCACCTCTCGTCTAGCGGGAGTGGAGACCCAGTACTTC.